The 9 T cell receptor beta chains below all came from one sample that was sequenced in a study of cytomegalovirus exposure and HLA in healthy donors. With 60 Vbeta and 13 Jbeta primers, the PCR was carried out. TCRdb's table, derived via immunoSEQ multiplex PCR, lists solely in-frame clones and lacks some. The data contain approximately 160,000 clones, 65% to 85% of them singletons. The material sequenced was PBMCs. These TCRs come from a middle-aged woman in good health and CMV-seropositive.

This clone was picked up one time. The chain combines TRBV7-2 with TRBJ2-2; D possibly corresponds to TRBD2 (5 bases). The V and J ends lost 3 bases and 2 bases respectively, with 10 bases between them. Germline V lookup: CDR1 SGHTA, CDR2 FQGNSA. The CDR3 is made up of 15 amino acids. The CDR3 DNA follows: TGTGCCAGCAGCTTTGGGAGACATAACACCGGGGAGCTGTTTTTT. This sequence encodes CASSFGRHNTGELFF.

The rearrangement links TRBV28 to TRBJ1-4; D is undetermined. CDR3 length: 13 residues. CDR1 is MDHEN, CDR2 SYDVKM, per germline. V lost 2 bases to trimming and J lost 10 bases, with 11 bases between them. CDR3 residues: CASSLPPIGKLFF. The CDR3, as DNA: TGTGCCAGCAGTTTACCCCCTATTGGAAAACTGTTTTTT.

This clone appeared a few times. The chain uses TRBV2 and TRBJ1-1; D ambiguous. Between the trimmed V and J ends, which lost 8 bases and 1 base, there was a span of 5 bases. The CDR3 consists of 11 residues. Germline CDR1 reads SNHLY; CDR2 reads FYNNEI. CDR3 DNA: TGTGCCAGCGCACAGAACACTGAAGCTTTCTTT. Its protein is CASAQNTEAFF.

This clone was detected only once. The CDR3 DNA reads as TGTGCCAGCAGCAATAGCGGGAGTGTTGGCATTCAGTACTTC. The encoded protein is CASSNSGSVGIQYF. The chain joins TRBV7-2 to TRBJ2-4; 9 bases are a match to TRBD2. Germline assignment: CDR1 SGHTA and CDR2 FQGNSA. This CDR3 region has 14 residues. V was pared by 5 bases and J by 9 bases, with 8 bases of the junction left unmatched. The full variable domain, its missing parts supplied by reference TRBV7-2 and TRBJ2-4, is GAGVSQSPSNKVTEKGKDVELRCDPISGHTALYWYRQSLGQGLEFLIYFQGNSAPDKSGLPSDRFSAERTGGSVSTLTIQRTQQEDSAVYLCASSNSGSVGIQYFGAGTRLSVL.

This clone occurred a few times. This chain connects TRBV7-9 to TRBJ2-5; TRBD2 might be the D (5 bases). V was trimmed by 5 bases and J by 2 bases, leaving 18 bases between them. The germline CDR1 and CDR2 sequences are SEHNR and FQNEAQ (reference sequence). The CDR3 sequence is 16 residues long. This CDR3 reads CASSPNGGLRQETQYF. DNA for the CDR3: TGTGCCAGCAGCCCCAATGGCGGACTCAGGCAAGAGACCCAGTACTTC.

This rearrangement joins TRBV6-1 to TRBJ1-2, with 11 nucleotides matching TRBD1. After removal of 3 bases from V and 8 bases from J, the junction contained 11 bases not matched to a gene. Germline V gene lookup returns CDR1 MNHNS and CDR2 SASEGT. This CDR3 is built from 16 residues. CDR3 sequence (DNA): TGTGCCAGCAGTGACCAGCCCGGGACAGGGGGGCCAGGCTACACCTTC. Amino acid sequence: CASSDQPGTGGPGYTF.

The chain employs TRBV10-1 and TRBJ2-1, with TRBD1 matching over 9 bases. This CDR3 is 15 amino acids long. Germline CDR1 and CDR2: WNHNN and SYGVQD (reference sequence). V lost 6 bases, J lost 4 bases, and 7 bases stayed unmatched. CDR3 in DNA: TGCGCCAGCAGCCCGGGACAGGGAGAGTACAATGAGCAGTTCTTC. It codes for CASSPGQGEYNEQFF.

The CDR3 loop reads CASSGTVYEQYF. CDR3 nucleotides: TGTGCCAGCAGTGGGACAGTCTACGAGCAGTACTTC. V is TRBV25-1 and J is TRBJ2-7, with D possibly being TRBD1 (6 bases). The germline V and J ends were trimmed by 4 bases and 3 bases, with 7 bases remaining between them. The CDR3 is made up of 12 amino acids. Per the germline V gene, CDR1 is MGHDK and CDR2 is SYGVNS.

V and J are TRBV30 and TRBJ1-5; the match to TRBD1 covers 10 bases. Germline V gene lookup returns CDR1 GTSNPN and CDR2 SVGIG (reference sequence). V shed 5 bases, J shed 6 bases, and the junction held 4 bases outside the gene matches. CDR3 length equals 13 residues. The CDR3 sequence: CAWAWTGGQPQHF. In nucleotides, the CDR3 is TGTGCCTGGGCGTGGACAGGGGGTCAGCCCCAGCATTTT.